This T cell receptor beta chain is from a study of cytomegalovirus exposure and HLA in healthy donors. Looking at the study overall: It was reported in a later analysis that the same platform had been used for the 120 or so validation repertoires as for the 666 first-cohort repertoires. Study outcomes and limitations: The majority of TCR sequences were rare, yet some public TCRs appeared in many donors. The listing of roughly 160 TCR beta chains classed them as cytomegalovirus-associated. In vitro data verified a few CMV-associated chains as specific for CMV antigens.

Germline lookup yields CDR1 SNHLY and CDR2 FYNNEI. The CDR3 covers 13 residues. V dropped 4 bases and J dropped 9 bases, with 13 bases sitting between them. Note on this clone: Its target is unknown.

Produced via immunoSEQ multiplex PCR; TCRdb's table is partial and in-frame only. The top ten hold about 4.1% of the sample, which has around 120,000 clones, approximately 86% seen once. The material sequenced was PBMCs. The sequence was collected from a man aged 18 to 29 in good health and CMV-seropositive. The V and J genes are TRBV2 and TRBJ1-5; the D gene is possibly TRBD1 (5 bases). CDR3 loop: CASSVQGGAPQHF. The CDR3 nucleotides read TGTGCCAGCAGTGTTCAGGGAGGAGCGCCCCAGCATTTT.